These 13 T cell receptor beta chains were all obtained from the same sample, sequenced in a study of human CD8 memory T cell subsets. Libraries targeted TCR beta using 5' RACE with UMIs. From the 5' RACE reads, TCRdb called clonotypes with MiXCR, one entry per CDR3 protein. In the table there are 8,300 or so distinct CDR3 sequences, 3% to 5% of which are singletons. Sequencing was performed on CD8+ T cells from PBMCs. Receptor source: a human donor in good health.

This clonotype was detected many times. The chain links TRBV19 to TRBJ2-2; 7 bases fit TRBD1. Germline CDR1 is LNHDA and CDR2 is SQIVND (reference sequence). Germline trimming cut 4 bases from V and 4 bases from J; bases unmatched to any gene: 6. There are 15 residues in the CDR3. The CDR3 is CASSNGTVFTGELFF. The CDR3 coding sequence is TGTGCCAGTAGTAATGGGACAGTTTTCACCGGGGAGCTGTTTTTT. Full variable domain (rest looked up from reference TRBV19 and TRBJ2-2): DGGITQSPKYLFRKEGQNVTLSCEQNLNHDAMYWYRQDPGQGLRLIYYSQIVNDFQKGDIAEGYSVSREKKESFPLTVTSAQKNPTAFYLCASSNGTVFTGELFFGEGSRLTVL.

The CDR3 protein is CASSTSVDASAENTGELFF. CDR3 nucleotide sequence: TGTGCCAGCAGCACTAGTGTTGACGCTAGCGCCGAAAACACCGGGGAGCTGTTTTTT. J is TRBJ2-2 and V is TRBV7-6; D possibly corresponds to TRBD2 (6 bases). There are 19 residues in the CDR3. Trimming stripped 5 bases from V and 2 bases from J, with 24 bases between. Germline loops: CDR1 SGHVS, CDR2 FNYEAQ.

There are many counts of this clonotype. The CDR3 DNA reads as TGTGCAGTCAGGAGGGGAACTGAAGCTTTCTTT. Its translation: CAVRRGTEAFF. V is TRBV28 and J is TRBJ1-1, with D maybe TRBD1 (5 bases). The CDR3 has 11 residues. The V gene's germline CDR1 is MDHEN and CDR2 SYDVKM.

Many counts were recorded for this clonotype. The J gene is TRBJ2-2, the V gene TRBV7-2; D uncertain. V dropped 5 bases and J dropped 5 bases, with 6 bases sitting between them. Germline V gene lookup returns CDR1 SGHTA and CDR2 FQGNSA. The CDR3 length is 12 residues. CDR3 bases: TGTGCCAGCAGCCCTGCTACCGGGGAGCTGTTTTTT. Its protein is CASSPATGELFF.

At least ten counts were recorded for this clonotype. This rearrangement joins TRBV28 to TRBJ2-3; D ambiguous. Trimming pared 5 bases from V and 0 bases from J, leaving 9 bases between. Germline V gene sequence: CDR1 MDHEN, CDR2 SYDVKM. The CDR3 is 14 residues long. The CDR3 region is CASSPRSSTDTQYF. In DNA form, the CDR3 reads TGTGCCAGCAGTCCCAGATCTAGCACAGATACGCAGTATTTT.

This clonotype has just a few counts. The genes are TRBV7-2 and TRBJ2-1, with D unresolved. V was clipped by 5 bases and J by 0 bases, with 5 bases between them. The CDR3 is 13 amino acids. Germline V gene lookup returns CDR1 SGHTA and CDR2 FQGNSA. DNA of the CDR3: TGTGCCAGCAGCCCTAGCTCCTACAATGAGCAGTTCTTC. Translating it yields CASSPSSYNEQFF. Drawing the rest from reference TRBV7-2 and TRBJ2-1, the complete variable domain is GAGVSQSPSNKVTEKGKDVELRCDPISGHTALYWYRQSLGQGLEFLIYFQGNSAPDKSGLPSDRFSAERTGGSVSTLTIQRTQQEDSAVYLCASSPSSYNEQFFGPGTRLTVL.

This clonotype was seen ten or more times. The chain uses TRBV19 and TRBJ1-1; D is possibly TRBD1 (6 bases). V was trimmed by 5 bases and J by 1 base, leaving 8 bases between them. CDR3 size: 13 residues. In germline, CDR1 is LNHDA, CDR2 SQIVND (reference sequence). DNA for the CDR3: TGTGCCAGTAGTCAGACAGGGAACACTGAAGCTTTCTTT. Protein sequence: CASSQTGNTEAFF.

This clonotype was detected many times. The rearrangement links TRBV20-1 to TRBJ1-1; D remains ambiguous. The CDR3 sequence is 14 residues long. With 3 bases removed from V and 5 bases from J, the gap between germline ends came to 16 bases. Germline CDR1 reads DFQATT; CDR2 reads SNEGSKA (reference sequence). Here the CDR3 DNA reads TGCAGTGCTAGTCTAATCGGGCTGGGAACTGAAGCTTTCTTT. It encodes CSASLIGLGTEAFF.

This sequence joins TRBV2 and TRBJ2-1; maybe TRBD2 (6 bases). Trimming took 10 bases from V and 0 from J, leaving 16 bases between them. This CDR3 spans 15 amino acids. Germline V gene lookup returns CDR1 SNHLY and CDR2 FYNNEI. CDR3 coding DNA: TGTGCCACCCACATGGGGGGTAGCTCCTACAATGAGCAGTTCTTC. Amino acid sequence: CATHMGGSSYNEQFF.

The gene calls are TRBV4-3 and TRBJ1-3, with D hard to call. This CDR3 comprises 11 residues. V lost 3 bases to trimming and J lost 4 bases, with 1 base between them. Germline lookup yields CDR1 LGHNA and CDR2 YSLEER. CDR3 coding DNA: TGCGCCAGCAGCCAGGGAAACACCATATATTTT. The encoded protein is CASSQGNTIYF.

The table lists this clonotype with many counts. This chain links TRBV6-1 with TRBJ1-4; D is ambiguous. Trimming removed 2 bases at V and 3 bases at J, with 4 bases between. Germline V gene data show CDR1 as MNHNS and CDR2 as SASEGT. CDR3 size: 13 residues. The CDR3 reads CASSEWSNEKLFF. CDR3 in DNA: TGTGCCAGCAGTGAATGGTCTAATGAAAAACTGTTTTTT.

With regard to this clonotype: A read error is possible here, since a much larger clone lies one base away. This rearrangement joins TRBV10-3 to TRBJ2-2, with 7 bases identical to TRBD1. The V gene's germline CDR1 is ENHRY and CDR2 SYGVKD. The CDR3 runs to 13 residues. The CDR3 bases are TGTGCCATCCAGGGGGATTCAACCGAGGAGCTGTTTTTT. Protein sequence: CAIQGDSTEELFF.

This clonotype was found a few times. The chain combines TRBV5-3 with TRBJ2-4, with no clear D. TRBV5-3 is an ORF, and what it does is uncertain. V was clipped by 4 bases and J by 0 bases, with 20 bases between them. This CDR3 is built from 18 residues. In DNA form, the CDR3 reads TGTGCCAGAAGCACCGACAACCTCCCAACCCTAGCCAAAAACATTCAGTACTTC. Translating gives CARSTDNLPTLAKNIQYF.